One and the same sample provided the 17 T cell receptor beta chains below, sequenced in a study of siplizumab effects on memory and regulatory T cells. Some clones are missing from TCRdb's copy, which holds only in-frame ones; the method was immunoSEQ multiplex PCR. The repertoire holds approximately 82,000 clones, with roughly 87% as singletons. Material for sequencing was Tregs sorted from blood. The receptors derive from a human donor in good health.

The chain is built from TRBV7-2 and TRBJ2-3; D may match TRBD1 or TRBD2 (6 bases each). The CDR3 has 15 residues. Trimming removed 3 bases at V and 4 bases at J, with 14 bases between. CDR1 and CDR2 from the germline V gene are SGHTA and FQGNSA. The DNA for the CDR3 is TGTGCCAGCAGCTTCTTCGGGGGCCCTTCAGATACGCAGTATTTT. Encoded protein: CASSFFGGPSDTQYF. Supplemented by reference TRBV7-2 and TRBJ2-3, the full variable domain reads GAGVSQSPSNKVTEKGKDVELRCDPISGHTALYWYRQSLGQGLEFLIYFQGNSAPDKSGLPSDRFSAERTGGSVSTLTIQRTQQEDSAVYLCASSFFGGPSDTQYFGPGTRLTVL.

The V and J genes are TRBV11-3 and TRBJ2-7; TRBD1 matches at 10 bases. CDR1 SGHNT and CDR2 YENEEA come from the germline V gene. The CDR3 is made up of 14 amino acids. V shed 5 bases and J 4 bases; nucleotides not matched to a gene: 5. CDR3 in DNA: TGTGCCAGCAGCCCCGGGACAGGGGCTTACGAGCAGTACTTC. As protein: CASSPGTGAYEQYF.

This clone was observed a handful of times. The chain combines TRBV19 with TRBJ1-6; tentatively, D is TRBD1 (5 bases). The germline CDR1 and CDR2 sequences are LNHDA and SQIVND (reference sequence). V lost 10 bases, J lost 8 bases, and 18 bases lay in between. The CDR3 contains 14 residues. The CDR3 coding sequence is TGTGCCACCCAACCTTCCGGGGCACATTCACCCCTCCACTTT. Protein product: CATQPSGAHSPLHF.

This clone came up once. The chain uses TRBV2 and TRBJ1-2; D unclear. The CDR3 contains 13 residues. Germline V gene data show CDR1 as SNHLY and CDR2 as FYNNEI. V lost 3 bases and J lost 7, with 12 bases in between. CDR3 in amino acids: CASSEEGVGGYTF. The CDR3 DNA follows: TGTGCCAGCAGTGAGGAGGGAGTGGGTGGCTACACCTTC. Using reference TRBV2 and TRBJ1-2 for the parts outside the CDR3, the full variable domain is EPEVTQTPSHQVTQMGQEVILRCVPISNHLYFYWYRQILGQKVEFLVSFYNNEISEKSEIFDDQFSVERPDGSNFTLKIRSTKLEDSAMYFCASSEEGVGGYTFGSGTRLTVV.

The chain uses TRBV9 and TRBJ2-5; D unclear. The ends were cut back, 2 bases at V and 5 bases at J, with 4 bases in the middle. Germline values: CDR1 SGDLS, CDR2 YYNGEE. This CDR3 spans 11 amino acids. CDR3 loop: CASSVEETQYF. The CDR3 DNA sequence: TGTGCCAGCAGCGTTGAGGAGACCCAGTACTTC.

CDR3 loop: CASSESWTGSGMTQYF. The CDR3 nucleotides are TGTGCCAGCAGTGAATCTTGGACAGGGAGCGGTATGACCCAGTACTTC. V is TRBV6-1 and J is TRBJ2-5; 8 bases line up with TRBD1. V gave up 2 bases and J gave up 7 bases; unmatched junction bases: 12. CDR1 MNHNS and CDR2 SASEGT come from the germline V gene. The CDR3 totals 16 residues.

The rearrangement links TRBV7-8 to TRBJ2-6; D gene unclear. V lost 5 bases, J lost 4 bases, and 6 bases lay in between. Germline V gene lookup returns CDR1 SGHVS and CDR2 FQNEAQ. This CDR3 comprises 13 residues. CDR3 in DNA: TGTGCCAGCAGCGGTGCCGGGGCCAACGTCCTGACTTTC. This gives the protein CASSGAGANVLTF.

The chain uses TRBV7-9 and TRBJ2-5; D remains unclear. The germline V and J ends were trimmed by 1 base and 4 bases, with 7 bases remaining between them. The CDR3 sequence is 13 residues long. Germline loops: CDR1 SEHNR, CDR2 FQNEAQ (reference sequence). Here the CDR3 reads CASSLGYLETQYF. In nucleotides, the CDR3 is TGTGCCAGCAGCTTAGGATATTTAGAGACCCAGTACTTC.

For the CDR3, the DNA is TGTGCCACCGCTACCTCCGACAGGGGGTCCTACGAGCAGTACTTC. It is translated as CATATSDRGSYEQYF. The chain is built from TRBV6-5 and TRBJ2-7, with 9 bases identical to TRBD1. The germline CDR1 and CDR2 sequences are MNHEY and SVGAGI. This CDR3 contains 15 residues. The V and J ends lost 10 bases and 1 base, in that order; junction bases with no gene match: 11.

CDR3 residues: CASNRGREREQFF. Written as DNA, the CDR3 is TGTGCCAGTAACCGGGGCAGAGAGCGTGAGCAGTTCTTC. The genes are TRBV19 and TRBJ2-1; perhaps D is TRBD1 or TRBD2 (5 bases each). V was trimmed by 7 bases and J by 9 bases, leaving 16 bases between them. Germline CDR1 LNHDA, CDR2 SQIVND (reference sequence). This CDR3 contains 13 residues.

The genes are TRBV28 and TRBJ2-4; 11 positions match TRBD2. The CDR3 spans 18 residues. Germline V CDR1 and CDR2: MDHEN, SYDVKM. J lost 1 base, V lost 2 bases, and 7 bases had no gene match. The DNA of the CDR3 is TGTGCCAGCAGTTTAGATGTTGGACTAGCGGGTGCCAAAAACATTCAGTACTTC. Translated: CASSLDVGLAGAKNIQYF.

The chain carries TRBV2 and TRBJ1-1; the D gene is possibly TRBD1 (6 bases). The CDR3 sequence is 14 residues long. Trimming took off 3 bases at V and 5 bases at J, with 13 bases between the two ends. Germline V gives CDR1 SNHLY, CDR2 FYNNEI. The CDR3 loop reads CASSERTGRTEAFF. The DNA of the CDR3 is TGTGCCAGCAGTGAGCGTACAGGGCGGACTGAAGCTTTCTTT.

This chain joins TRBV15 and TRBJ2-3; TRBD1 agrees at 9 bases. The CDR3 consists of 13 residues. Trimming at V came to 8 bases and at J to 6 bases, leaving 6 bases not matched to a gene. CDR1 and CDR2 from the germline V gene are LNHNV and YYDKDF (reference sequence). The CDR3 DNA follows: TGTGCCACCGGGACAGGGTTTTATGATACGCAGTATTTT. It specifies CATGTGFYDTQYF. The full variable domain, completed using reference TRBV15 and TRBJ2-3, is DAMVIQNPRYQVTQFGKPVTLSCSQTLNHNVMYWYQQKSSQAPKLLFHYYDKDFNNEADTPDNFQSRRPNTSFCFLDIRSPGLGDTAMYLCATGTGFYDTQYFGPGTRLTVL.

The chain's CDR3 is CASSLVSAVGNTIYF. CDR3 bases: TGTGCCAGCAGCTTAGTATCGGCAGTTGGAAACACCATATATTTT. The J gene is TRBJ1-3, the V gene TRBV13; D not certain. Germline V gene lookup returns CDR1 PRHDT and CDR2 FYEKMQ (reference sequence). The V gene lost 1 base and the J gene lost 3 bases, with 10 bases spanning the gap. The CDR3 is 15 amino acids.

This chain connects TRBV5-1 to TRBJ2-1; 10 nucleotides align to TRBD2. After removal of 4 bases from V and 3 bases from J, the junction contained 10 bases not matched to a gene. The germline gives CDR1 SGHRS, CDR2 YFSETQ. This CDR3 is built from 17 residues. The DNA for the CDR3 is TGCGCCAGCAGCGTGGGGACTAGCGTCCCATACTACAATGAGCAGTTCTTC. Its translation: CASSVGTSVPYYNEQFF.

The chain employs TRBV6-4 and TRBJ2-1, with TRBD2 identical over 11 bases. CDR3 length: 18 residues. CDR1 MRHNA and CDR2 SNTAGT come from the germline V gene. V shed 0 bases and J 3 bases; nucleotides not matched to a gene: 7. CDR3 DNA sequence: TGTGCCAGCAGTGACTCGAGGGCTAGCGGGGGGAGCTACAATGAGCAGTTCTTC. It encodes CASSDSRASGGSYNEQFF.

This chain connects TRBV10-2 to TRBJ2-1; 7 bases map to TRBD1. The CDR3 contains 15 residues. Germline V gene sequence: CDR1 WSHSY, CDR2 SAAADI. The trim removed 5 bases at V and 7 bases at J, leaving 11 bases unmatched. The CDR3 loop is CASSQPGQQGNEQFF. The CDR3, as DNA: TGCGCCAGCAGTCAACCGGGACAGCAAGGGAATGAGCAGTTCTTC.